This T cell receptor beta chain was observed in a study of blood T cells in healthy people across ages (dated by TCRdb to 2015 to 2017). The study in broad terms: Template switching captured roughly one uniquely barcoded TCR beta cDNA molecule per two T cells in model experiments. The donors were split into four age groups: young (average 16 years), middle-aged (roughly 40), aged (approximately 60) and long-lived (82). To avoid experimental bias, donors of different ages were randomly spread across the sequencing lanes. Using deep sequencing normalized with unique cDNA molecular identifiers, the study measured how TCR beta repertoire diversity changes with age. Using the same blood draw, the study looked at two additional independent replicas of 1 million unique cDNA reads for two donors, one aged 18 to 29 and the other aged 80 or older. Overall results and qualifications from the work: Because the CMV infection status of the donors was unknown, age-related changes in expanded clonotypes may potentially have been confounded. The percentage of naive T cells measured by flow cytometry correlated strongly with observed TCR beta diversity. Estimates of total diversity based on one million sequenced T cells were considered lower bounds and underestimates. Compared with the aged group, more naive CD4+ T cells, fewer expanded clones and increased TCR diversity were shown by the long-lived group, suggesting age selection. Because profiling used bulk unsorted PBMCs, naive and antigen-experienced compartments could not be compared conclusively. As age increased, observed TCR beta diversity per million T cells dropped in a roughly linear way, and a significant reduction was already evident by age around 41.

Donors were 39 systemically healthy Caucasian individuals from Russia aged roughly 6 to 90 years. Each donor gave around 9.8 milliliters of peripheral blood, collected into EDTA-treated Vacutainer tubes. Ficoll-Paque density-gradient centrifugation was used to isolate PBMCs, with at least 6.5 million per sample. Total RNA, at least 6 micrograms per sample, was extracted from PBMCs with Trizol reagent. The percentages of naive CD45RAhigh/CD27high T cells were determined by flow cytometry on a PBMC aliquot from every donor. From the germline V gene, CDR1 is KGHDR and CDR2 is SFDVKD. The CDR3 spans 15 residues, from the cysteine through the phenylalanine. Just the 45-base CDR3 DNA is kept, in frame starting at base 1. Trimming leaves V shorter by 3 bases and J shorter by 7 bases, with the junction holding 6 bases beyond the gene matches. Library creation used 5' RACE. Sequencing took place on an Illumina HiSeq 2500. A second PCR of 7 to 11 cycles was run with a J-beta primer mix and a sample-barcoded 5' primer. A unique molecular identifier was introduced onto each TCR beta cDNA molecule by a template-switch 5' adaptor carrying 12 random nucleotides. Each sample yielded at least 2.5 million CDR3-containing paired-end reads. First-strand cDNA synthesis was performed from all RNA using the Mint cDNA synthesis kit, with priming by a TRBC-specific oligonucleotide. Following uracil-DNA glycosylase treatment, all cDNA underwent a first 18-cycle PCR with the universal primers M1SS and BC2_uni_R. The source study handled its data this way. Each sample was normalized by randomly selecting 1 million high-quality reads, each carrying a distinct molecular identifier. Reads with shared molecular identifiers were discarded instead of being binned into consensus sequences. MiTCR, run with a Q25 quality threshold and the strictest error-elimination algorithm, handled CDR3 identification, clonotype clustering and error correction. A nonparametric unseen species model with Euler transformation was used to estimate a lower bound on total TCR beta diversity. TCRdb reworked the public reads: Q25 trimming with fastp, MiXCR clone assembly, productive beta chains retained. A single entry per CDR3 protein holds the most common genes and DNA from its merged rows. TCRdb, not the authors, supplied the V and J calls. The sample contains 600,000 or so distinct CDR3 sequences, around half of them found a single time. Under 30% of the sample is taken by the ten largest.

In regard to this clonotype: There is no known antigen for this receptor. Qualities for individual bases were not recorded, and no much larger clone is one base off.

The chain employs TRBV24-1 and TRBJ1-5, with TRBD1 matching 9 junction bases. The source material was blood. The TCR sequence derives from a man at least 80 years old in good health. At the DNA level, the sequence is TGTGCCACCAGTGATGGGGGACAGGGAAACCAGCCCCAGCATTTT. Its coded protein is CATSDGGQGNQPQHF.